This T cell receptor beta chain was profiled in a study of read filtering for tumor transcriptome and immune sequencing. For the study at large: Mean patient age was roughly 72 years, range roughly 45 to 85; around 16 male, 14 female.

At the time of active disease, bone marrow was collected from every patient. This library used about 360 ng RNA and molecular barcoded adaptors spanning alpha/delta and beta/gamma chains. TCRdb called the reads again in MiXCR, with one record for every CDR3 protein. Of about 62,000 distinct CDR3 sequences in the sample, roughly 19% were seen once. V lost 4 bases and J 6 bases, leaving 15 bases between the germline ends. The CDR3 runs to 15 residues. The V gene's germline CDR1 is MNHNY and CDR2 SVGAGI (reference sequence). This clonotype was seen ten or more times. The chain recombines TRBV6-6 with TRBJ2-2; perhaps D is TRBD1 or TRBD2 (5 bases each). The specimen sequenced was a population of CD138-negative cells sorted from bone marrow. This clonotype was sampled from a donor over 35 with multiple myeloma. CDR3 bases: TGTGCCAGCAGTTCTGAGGGGCTGGACGCCGGGGAGCTGTTTTTT. Its protein product is CASSSEGLDAGELFF.